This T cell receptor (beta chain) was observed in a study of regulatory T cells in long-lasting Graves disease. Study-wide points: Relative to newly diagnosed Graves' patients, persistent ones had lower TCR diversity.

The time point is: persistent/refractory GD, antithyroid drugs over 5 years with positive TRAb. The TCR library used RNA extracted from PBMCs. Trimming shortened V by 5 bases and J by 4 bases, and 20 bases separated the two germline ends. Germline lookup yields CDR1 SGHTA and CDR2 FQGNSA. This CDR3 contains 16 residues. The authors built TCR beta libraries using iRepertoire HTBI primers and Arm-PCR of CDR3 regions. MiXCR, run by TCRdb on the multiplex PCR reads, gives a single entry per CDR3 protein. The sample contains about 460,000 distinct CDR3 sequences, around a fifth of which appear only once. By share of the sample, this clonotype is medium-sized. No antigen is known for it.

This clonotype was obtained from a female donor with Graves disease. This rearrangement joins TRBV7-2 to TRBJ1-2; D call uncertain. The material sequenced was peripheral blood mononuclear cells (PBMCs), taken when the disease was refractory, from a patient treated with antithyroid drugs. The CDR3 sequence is CASSLSLDGDLYGYTF. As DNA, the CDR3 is TGTGCCAGCAGCCTTTCCTTGGACGGAGACCTCTATGGCTACACCTTC.